The rows below give T cell receptor beta chains drawn from one sample of a study of T cell responses to AZD1222 COVID-19 vaccine. TCRdb keeps only in-frame clones here, not all; method: immunoSEQ multiplex PCR. The sample carries about 160,000 clones, about 90% recorded once. The sample consisted of peripheral blood, taken 28 days after the second AZD1222 dose. These receptors all stem from an adult who received the AZD1222 COVID-19 vaccine. The CDR3 runs from the conserved cysteine through the conserved F or W. The order of the fields is V gene, J gene, D gene, clone size, CDR3 DNA, CDR3 protein. A D gene is named only where the DNA matches it firmly. Clone size is not always given. Where it is, it says once, few, many or a class for expanded clones.

v_call: TRBV5-1
j_call: TRBJ2-3
d_call: NA
clone_size: NA
cdr3_nt: TGCGCCAGCAGCTTCACAGGGCTACTCACAGATACGCAGTATTTT
cdr3_aa: CASSFTGLLTDTQYF

v_call: TRBV3-1/TRBV3-2
j_call: TRBJ1-1
d_call: TRBD1
clone_size: NA
cdr3_nt: TGTGCCAGCAGATTACGACAGGGCGGGGGGGGCACTGAAGCTTTCTTT
cdr3_aa: CASRLRQGGGGTEAFF

v_call: TRBV21-1
j_call: TRBJ2-1
d_call: NA
clone_size: NA
cdr3_nt: TGTGCCAGCAGCAAAGTAAGTCGTCTAGCGTCAATCTATGAGCAGTTCTTC
cdr3_aa: CASSKVSRLASIYEQFF

v_call: TRBV24-1
j_call: TRBJ1-4
d_call: NA
clone_size: few
cdr3_nt: TGTGCCACCAGAGGGCCAGGAGCTAATGAAAAACTGTTTTTT
cdr3_aa: CATRGPGANEKLFF

v_call: TRBV6-5
j_call: TRBJ2-7
d_call: TRBD1
clone_size: NA
cdr3_nt: TGTGCCAGCAGGGACCGGACAGGGAGGCCCTACGAGCAGTACTTC
cdr3_aa: CASRDRTGRPYEQYF

v_call: TRBV11-3
j_call: TRBJ2-1
d_call: TRBD1
clone_size: NA
cdr3_nt: TGTGCCAGCAGCGCACAAGGACAGGGTGCGGCTGAGCAGTTCTTC
cdr3_aa: CASSAQGQGAAEQFF

v_call: TRBV5-4
j_call: TRBJ1-2
d_call: NA
clone_size: NA
cdr3_nt: TGTGCCAGCAGCTTGGCTCTGGGAGCTAACTATGGCTACACCTTC
cdr3_aa: CASSLALGANYGYTF

v_call: TRBV7-2
j_call: TRBJ2-7
d_call: TRBD2
clone_size: NA
cdr3_nt: TGTGCCAGCAGCTTAGGTCTAGCGGGAGGCCCCTCAGACGAGCAGTACTTC
cdr3_aa: CASSLGLAGGPSDEQYF

v_call: TRBV13
j_call: TRBJ1-5
d_call: NA
clone_size: NA
cdr3_nt: TGTGCCAGCAGCTTTGGGTGGGCTGGGAGCAATCAGCCCCAGCATTTT
cdr3_aa: CASSFGWAGSNQPQHF

v_call: TRBV4-3
j_call: TRBJ2-5
d_call: TRBD2
clone_size: NA
cdr3_nt: TGCGCCAGCAGCCAAGAGCTAGCGGGAGTTGGAGAGCAAGAGACCCAGTACTTC
cdr3_aa: CASSQELAGVGEQETQYF

v_call: TRBV3-1/TRBV3-2
j_call: TRBJ1-1
d_call: NA
clone_size: NA
cdr3_nt: TGTGCCAGCAGCCGACAGGAATACAGGGCCACTGAAGCTTTCTTT
cdr3_aa: CASSRQEYRATEAFF

v_call: TRBV19
j_call: TRBJ2-1
d_call: TRBD2
clone_size: NA
cdr3_nt: TGTGCCAGTACGAGACCCGGGACTAGCGGGAAAGTGTTCTTC
cdr3_aa: CASTRPGTSGKVFF

v_call: TRBV2
j_call: TRBJ1-1
d_call: NA
clone_size: once
cdr3_nt: TGTGCCAGCAGTGAGTCGTGGGGGAACACTGAAGCTTTCTTT
cdr3_aa: CASSESWGNTEAFF

v_call: TRBV29-1
j_call: TRBJ1-3
d_call: TRBD1
clone_size: NA
cdr3_nt: TGCAGCGTTGAGACAGGGGGCGAAGGAAACACCATATATTTT
cdr3_aa: CSVETGGEGNTIYF

v_call: TRBV18
j_call: TRBJ2-7
d_call: NA
clone_size: NA
cdr3_nt: TGTGCCAGCTCACCACCGTCCAGGGATACGTACTTC
cdr3_aa: CASSPPSRDTYF

v_call: TRBV3-1/TRBV3-2
j_call: TRBJ1-2
d_call: NA
clone_size: NA
cdr3_nt: TGTGCCAGCAGCGCCCCACAACGACAGAAGGATGGCTACACCTTC
cdr3_aa: CASSAPQRQKDGYTF

v_call: TRBV2
j_call: TRBJ2-5
d_call: NA
clone_size: NA
cdr3_nt: TGTGCCAGCAGTGAGTCGACTAATCTACAAGAGACCCAGTACTTC
cdr3_aa: CASSESTNLQETQYF

v_call: TRBV30
j_call: TRBJ1-5
d_call: NA
clone_size: NA
cdr3_nt: TGTGCCTGGAGAAGCCCTCCCCTTTCGGGTTATAGCAATCAGCCCCAGCATTTT
cdr3_aa: CAWRSPPLSGYSNQPQHF

v_call: TRBV10-3
j_call: TRBJ1-2
d_call: NA
clone_size: NA
cdr3_nt: TGTGCCATCAGTGGCGGGGGCAGCTATGGCTACACCTTC
cdr3_aa: CAISGGGSYGYTF

v_call: TRBV4-3
j_call: TRBJ2-2
d_call: NA
clone_size: once
cdr3_nt: TGCGCCAGCAGCCAAGTCCCGGGTACGCGGTTTTCTGACACCGGGGAGCTGTTTTTT
cdr3_aa: CASSQVPGTRFSDTGELFF

v_call: TRBV5-6
j_call: TRBJ1-1
d_call: TRBD1
clone_size: NA
cdr3_nt: TGTGCCAGCAGCCTACTGGACAGGCCAAACACTGAAGCTTTCTTT
cdr3_aa: CASSLLDRPNTEAFF

v_call: TRBV6-1
j_call: TRBJ2-1
d_call: NA
clone_size: NA
cdr3_nt: TGTGCCAGCAGTGAACTGGGGGGGGGCCAGTCGAGGAATGAGCAGTTCTTC
cdr3_aa: CASSELGGGQSRNEQFF

v_call: TRBV6-5
j_call: TRBJ2-3
d_call: NA
clone_size: NA
cdr3_nt: TGTGCCAGCAGTTCCGGGCAGGGCACAGATACGCAGTATTTT
cdr3_aa: CASSSGQGTDTQYF

v_call: TRBV9
j_call: TRBJ2-7
d_call: NA
clone_size: NA
cdr3_nt: TGTGCCAGCAGCGTGGACCGCGGGACGCGCTACGAGCAGTACTTC
cdr3_aa: CASSVDRGTRYEQYF

v_call: TRBV30
j_call: TRBJ1-5
d_call: NA
clone_size: NA
cdr3_nt: TGTGCCTGGAAACCAGGGAGGAATCAGCCCCAGCATTTT
cdr3_aa: CAWKPGRNQPQHF

v_call: TRBV6-2/TRBV6-3
j_call: TRBJ1-1
d_call: NA
clone_size: NA
cdr3_nt: TGTGCCAGCAGTTACAGGGGCAACACTGAAGCTTTCTTT
cdr3_aa: CASSYRGNTEAFF

v_call: TRBV7-2
j_call: TRBJ2-3
d_call: TRBD2
clone_size: NA
cdr3_nt: TGTGCCAGCAGCTCACTAGCAGCGGGGGGAGATACGCAGTATTTT
cdr3_aa: CASSSLAAGGDTQYF

v_call: TRBV20-1
j_call: TRBJ1-2
d_call: NA
clone_size: few
cdr3_nt: TGCAGTGCTAGGGACGGGGTAGGCTACACCTTC
cdr3_aa: CSARDGVGYTF

v_call: TRBV7-2
j_call: TRBJ1-1
d_call: NA
clone_size: NA
cdr3_nt: TGTGCCAGCAGCCACAGGTGGGGGAACACTGAAGCTTTCTTT
cdr3_aa: CASSHRWGNTEAFF

v_call: TRBV5-4
j_call: TRBJ2-7
d_call: NA
clone_size: NA
cdr3_nt: TGTGCCAGCAGCCCCACGGGGCAGGGACTTAACGAGCAGTACTTC
cdr3_aa: CASSPTGQGLNEQYF

v_call: TRBV7-3
j_call: TRBJ2-3
d_call: TRBD2
clone_size: NA
cdr3_nt: TGTGCCAGCAGCTTATCCGGACTAGCGGGATTGGATACGCAGTATTTT
cdr3_aa: CASSLSGLAGLDTQYF

v_call: TRBV30
j_call: TRBJ2-2
d_call: NA
clone_size: once
cdr3_nt: TGTGCCTGGAAACATGGGTACACCGGGGAGCTGTTTTTT
cdr3_aa: CAWKHGYTGELFF

v_call: TRBV11-3
j_call: TRBJ2-2
d_call: NA
clone_size: NA
cdr3_nt: TGTGCCAGCAGTCCAGGGGCCGGGGAGCTGTTTTTT
cdr3_aa: CASSPGAGELFF

v_call: TRBV6-5
j_call: TRBJ2-7
d_call: NA
clone_size: NA
cdr3_nt: TGTGCCAGTCAACCCCGGGTGACAGGTAGCCACGAGCAGTACTTC
cdr3_aa: CASQPRVTGSHEQYF

v_call: TRBV30
j_call: TRBJ1-1
d_call: NA
clone_size: NA
cdr3_nt: TGTGCCTGGAGTAGGATCAATCTGAACACTGAAGCTTTCTTT
cdr3_aa: CAWSRINLNTEAFF